Listed below are T cell receptor beta chains from one sample, sequenced in a study of early T cells in non-severe SARS-CoV-2 infection. TCRdb re-derived calls from the 5' RACE reads in MiXCR, one entry per CDR3 protein. The top ten hold 12% of the sample, which has about 40,000 distinct CDR3 sequences, about 8% seen once. Sequencing used whole blood, obtained at baseline. These receptors were taken from an adult who was a healthcare worker with PCR-confirmed SARS-CoV-2 infection or an uninfected control (not recorded which). CDR3s include the opening cysteine and the closing phenylalanine or tryptophan. Fields, in order: V gene, J gene, clone size, D gene, CDR3 DNA, CDR3 protein. The D gene is left open where the match is weak. Clone size is stated in some rows and not others, as once, few, many or a class when expanded.

>TRBV10-1|TRBJ2-2|few|.
TGCGCCAGCAGTGAGTCGACCCTATGGGGGGCAAAGGACACCGGGGAGCTGTTTTTT
CASSESTLWGAKDTGELFF
>TRBV28|TRBJ2-3|.|.
TGTGCCAGCGGGAACTCAGGGACAGATACGCAGTATTTT
CASGNSGTDTQYF
>TRBV20-1|TRBJ2-5|few|TRBD2
TGCAGTGCTAGCCTCGGGACTACCAAGCAAGAGACCCAGTACTTC
CSASLGTTKQETQYF
>TRBV6-1|TRBJ1-5|few|.
TGTGCCAGCACCTCCCAGCGGCGTCAGCCCCAGCATTTT
CASTSQRRQPQHF
>TRBV18|TRBJ2-5|few|.
TGTGCCAGCTCCCCCGGACAGCAAGAGACCCAGTACTTC
CASSPGQQETQYF
>TRBV5-4|TRBJ2-2|many|TRBD1
TGTGCCAGCAGCCCACGGACAGGGAGTACCGGGGAGCTGTTTTTT
CASSPRTGSTGELFF
>TRBV2|TRBJ1-5|.|TRBD1
TGTGCCAGCAGCCGTCCTGACAGGGAGTACCAGCCCCAGCATTTT
CASSRPDREYQPQHF
>TRBV5-1|TRBJ1-5|few|.
TGCGCCAGCAGCCCGCTGGGACCTGGGGATCAGCCCCAGCATTTT
CASSPLGPGDQPQHF
>TRBV6-1|TRBJ2-1|.|TRBD2
TGTGCCAGCAGCTTTGACCGGGGGGGGCTTGGCTACAATGAGCAGTTCTTC
CASSFDRGGLGYNEQFF
>TRBV29-1|TRBJ2-3|.|.
TGCAGCGGGAAATGGGCAAGACGCACAGATACGCAGTATTTT
CSGKWARRTDTQYF
>TRBV12-3/TRBV12-4|TRBJ1-2|few|.
TGTGCCAGCAGGTCGGGACCCGGATCCTTCTCAGATACGAATGGCTACACCTTC
CASRSGPGSFSDTNGYTF
>TRBV6-5|TRBJ1-2|.|.
TGTGCCAGCAGTTACGGGGGGACCTATGGCTACACCTTC
CASSYGGTYGYTF
>TRBV11-2|TRBJ2-2|few|.
TGTGCCAGCAGCTCGCCCCAGGGGCGTGGGGTCACCGGGGAGCTGTTTTTT
CASSSPQGRGVTGELFF
>TRBV20-1|TRBJ1-2|few|.
TGCAGTGCTCAACTACCAGGTTTTAACTATGGCTACACCTTC
CSAQLPGFNYGYTF
>TRBV3-2|TRBJ2-2|many|.
TGTGCCAGCAGCCCCGTCGGGACTACGAACACCGGGGAGCTGTTTTTT
CASSPVGTTNTGELFF
>TRBV29-1|TRBJ2-2|many|.
TGCAGCGTCGAGGGGTATACCGGGGAGCTGTTTTTT
CSVEGYTGELFF
>TRBV10-3|TRBJ2-1|.|TRBD1
TGTGCCATCACTACCCGAGGGGGACAGGGGACCGGTGAGCAGTTCTTC
CAITTRGGQGTGEQFF
>TRBV6-2/TRBV6-3|TRBJ1-1|many|.
TGTGCCAGCAACTCATTCCGCGTATCTTCGAACACTGAAGCTTTCTTT
CASNSFRVSSNTEAFF
>TRBV25-1|TRBJ1-2|many|.
TGTGCCAGCAGTGAGGGTCCCTATGGCTACACCTTC
CASSEGPYGYTF
>TRBV12-3/TRBV12-4|TRBJ1-2|few|.
TGTGCCAGCAGTGGGGCGAGGACGGACTATGGCTACACCTTC
CASSGARTDYGYTF
>TRBV12-5|TRBJ1-6|.|.
TGTGCTAGTGGTTTGGAGGGGGGGACCCTCCACTTT
CASGLEGGTLHF
>TRBV7-6|TRBJ1-2|many|TRBD1
TGTGCCAGCAGCCGGACCGGGACAGAAGAATTCCCCTATGGCTACACCTTC
CASSRTGTEEFPYGYTF
>TRBV7-2|TRBJ2-1|many|.
TGTGCCAGCAGCTTAGAACTCCACTACAATGAGCAGTTCTTC
CASSLELHYNEQFF
>TRBV24-1|TRBJ2-1|few|.
TGTGCCACCAGTGAGTCCGGGATATACAATGAGCAGTTCTTC
CATSESGIYNEQFF
>TRBV20-1|TRBJ1-5|few|.
TGCAGTGCTAGAGGAGGGCTTCAGCCCCAGCATTTT
CSARGGLQPQHF
>TRBV7-2|TRBJ1-4|.|.
TGTGCCAGCAGCTTGAGCTCCGTAAATGAAAAACTGTTTTTT
CASSLSSVNEKLFF
>TRBV20-1|TRBJ1-1|many|TRBD1
TGCAGCACCTATACGAGGGGGCGAGGGAACACTGAAGCTTTCTTT
CSTYTRGRGNTEAFF
>TRBV29-1|TRBJ2-1|few|.
TGCAGCGTGGGGCAGGGCTACAATGAGCAGTTCTTC
CSVGQGYNEQFF
>TRBV4-3|TRBJ1-1|many|TRBD1
TGCGCCAGCAGCCAAGATTGGGCAGGGGGGACTGAAGCTTTCTTT
CASSQDWAGGTEAFF
>TRBV4-2|TRBJ1-1|many|.
TGTGCCAGCAGCGAGGGATCTGAAGCTTTCTTT
CASSEGSEAFF
>TRBV3-1|TRBJ2-7|.|.
TGTGCCAGCAGCCAGGGCGTGGCGTCAGCCTACGAGCAGTACTTC
CASSQGVASAYEQYF
>TRBV6-5|TRBJ2-3|few|TRBD2
TGTGCCAGCAGTCGGACTAGCGGGGGGGCTTCTCCCTACACAGATACGCAGTATTTT
CASSRTSGGASPYTDTQYF
>TRBV12-3/TRBV12-4|TRBJ2-7|.|.
TGTGCCAGCAGTTTAGGGGCGGTTAGCTCCTACGAGCAGTACTTC
CASSLGAVSSYEQYF
>TRBV27|TRBJ2-1|.|.
TGTGCCAGCAGTCAGTCGGGACCTCCCTACAATGAGCAGTTCTTC
CASSQSGPPYNEQFF
>TRBV18|TRBJ2-2|many|.
TGTGCCAGCTCACCTAGCACCTTAAACACCGGGGAGCTGTTTTTT
CASSPSTLNTGELFF
>TRBV29-1|TRBJ2-7|.|.
TGCAGCGTTGTGTCTAGGGGAAGATACGAGCAGTACTTC
CSVVSRGRYEQYF
>TRBV10-1|TRBJ1-1|medium-sized|TRBD1
TGCGCCAGCAGTCTCGACAGGGCTCAAGCTTTCTTT
CASSLDRAQAFF
>TRBV7-2|TRBJ2-5|many|.
TGTGCCAGCAGCTTTAAAGAGACCCAGTACTTC
CASSFKETQYF
>TRBV5-5|TRBJ2-7|few|TRBD1
TGTGCCAGCAGCTTGTATTGGGACAGCATCTCCTACGAGCAGTACTTC
CASSLYWDSISYEQYF
>TRBV7-2|TRBJ2-2|.|.
TGTGCCAGCGCCACAGGGTCCACCGGGGAGCTGTTTTTT
CASATGSTGELFF
>TRBV4-3|TRBJ2-5|few|TRBD2
TGCGCCAGCAGCCAAGACGGAGTGGAGCGGGGGGGCCGTGAGACCCAGTACTTC
CASSQDGVERGGRETQYF
>TRBV2|TRBJ2-3|few|.
TGTGCCAGCAGTGAATGGGGCACAGATACGCAGTATTTT
CASSEWGTDTQYF
>TRBV9|TRBJ2-1|few|.
TGTGCCAGCAGCCCGTCCGGGACCTTAGGCTATGAGCAGTTCTTC
CASSPSGTLGYEQFF
>TRBV11-3|TRBJ2-7|few|TRBD2
TGTGCCAGCAGCAACTACTCTAGCGGGGGACCCTACGAGCAGTACTTC
CASSNYSSGGPYEQYF
>TRBV20-1|TRBJ2-1|.|.
TGCAGTGTCCGACAGGCGAACAATGAGCAGTTCTTC
CSVRQANNEQFF